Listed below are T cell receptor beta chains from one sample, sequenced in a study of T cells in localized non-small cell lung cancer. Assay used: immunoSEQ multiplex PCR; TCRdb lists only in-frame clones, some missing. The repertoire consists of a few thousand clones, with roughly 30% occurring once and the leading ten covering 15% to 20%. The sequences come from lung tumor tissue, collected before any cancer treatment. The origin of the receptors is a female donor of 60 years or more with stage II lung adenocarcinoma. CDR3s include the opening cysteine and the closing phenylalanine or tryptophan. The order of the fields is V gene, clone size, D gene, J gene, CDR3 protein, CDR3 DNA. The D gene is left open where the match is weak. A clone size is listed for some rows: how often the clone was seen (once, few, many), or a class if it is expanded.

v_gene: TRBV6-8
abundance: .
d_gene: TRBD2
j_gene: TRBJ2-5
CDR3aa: CASSYSGLAGGRETQYF
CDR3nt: TGTGCCAGCAGTTACTCGGGTCTAGCGGGAGGCCGGGAGACCCAGTACTTC

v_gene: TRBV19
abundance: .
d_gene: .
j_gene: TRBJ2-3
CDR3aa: CASKPGGQDTQYF
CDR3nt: TGTGCCAGTAAGCCAGGAGGTCAAGATACGCAGTATTTT

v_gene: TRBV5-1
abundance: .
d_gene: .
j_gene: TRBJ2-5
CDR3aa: CASSLVPDDETQYF
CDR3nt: TGCGCCAGCAGCTTGGTCCCAGACGACGAGACCCAGTACTTC

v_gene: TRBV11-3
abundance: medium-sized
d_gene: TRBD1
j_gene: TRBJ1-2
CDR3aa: CASSFRDRENYGYTF
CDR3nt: TGTGCCAGCAGCTTTAGGGACAGGGAGAACTATGGCTACACCTTC

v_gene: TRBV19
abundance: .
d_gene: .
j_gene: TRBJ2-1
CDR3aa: CASSILGVSVGMNEQFF
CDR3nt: TGTGCCAGTAGTATCTTGGGGGTGTCTGTGGGTATGAATGAGCAGTTCTTC

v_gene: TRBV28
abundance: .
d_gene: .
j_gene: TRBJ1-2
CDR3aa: CASSPRGASIYTF
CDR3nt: TGTGCCAGCAGCCCCCGCGGAGCTTCGATCTACACCTTC

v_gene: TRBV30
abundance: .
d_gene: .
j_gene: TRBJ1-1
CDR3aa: CAWSVSREAFF
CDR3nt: TGTGCCTGGAGTGTTAGCAGAGAAGCTTTCTTT

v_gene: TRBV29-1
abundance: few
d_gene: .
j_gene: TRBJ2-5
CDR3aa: CSVWGDQETQYF
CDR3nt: TGCAGCGTTTGGGGGGATCAAGAGACCCAGTACTTC

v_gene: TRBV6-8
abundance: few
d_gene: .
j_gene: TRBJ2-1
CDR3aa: CASRADSDEQFF
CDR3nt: TGTGCCAGCAGGGCGGACAGCGATGAGCAGTTCTTC

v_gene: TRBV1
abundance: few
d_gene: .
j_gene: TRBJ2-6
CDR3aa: CASSQDRAGVPSGANVLTF
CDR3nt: TGCGCCAGCAGCCAAGATCGCGCGGGAGTCCCTTCTGGGGCCAACGTCCTGACTTTC

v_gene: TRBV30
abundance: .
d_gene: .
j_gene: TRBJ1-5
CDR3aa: CAWSVQENQPQHF
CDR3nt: TGTGCCTGGAGTGTCCAGGAAAATCAGCCCCAGCATTTT

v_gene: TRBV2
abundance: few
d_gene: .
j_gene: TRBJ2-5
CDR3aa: CASSQARETQYF
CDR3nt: TGTGCCAGCAGCCAAGCGAGGGAGACCCAGTACTTC

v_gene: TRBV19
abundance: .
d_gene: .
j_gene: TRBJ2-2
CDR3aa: CASSTRGENTGELFF
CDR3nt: TGTGCCAGTAGTACGAGGGGGGAGAACACCGGGGAGCTGTTTTTT

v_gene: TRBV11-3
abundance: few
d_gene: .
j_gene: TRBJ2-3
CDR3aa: CASSPPAGTPDTQYF
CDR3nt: TGTGCCAGCAGCCCGCCGGCAGGGACCCCAGATACGCAGTATTTT

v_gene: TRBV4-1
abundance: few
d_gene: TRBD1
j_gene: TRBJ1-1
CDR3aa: CASSQDRTGSTEAFF
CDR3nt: TGCGCCAGCAGCCAAGACCGGACAGGGAGCACTGAAGCTTTCTTT

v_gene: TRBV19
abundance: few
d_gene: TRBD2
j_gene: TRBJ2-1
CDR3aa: CASSTSGGYNEQFF
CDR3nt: TGTGCCAGTAGTACTAGCGGGGGCTACAATGAGCAGTTCTTC

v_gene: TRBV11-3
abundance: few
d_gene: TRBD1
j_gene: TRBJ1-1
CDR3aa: CASSLDRGSSEAFF
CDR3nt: TGTGCCAGCAGCTTGGACAGGGGTTCCAGTGAAGCTTTCTTT

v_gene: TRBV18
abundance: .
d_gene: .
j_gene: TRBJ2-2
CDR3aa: CASSTWGDSGELFF
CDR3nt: TGTGCCAGCTCTACGTGGGGCGACTCCGGGGAGCTGTTTTTT

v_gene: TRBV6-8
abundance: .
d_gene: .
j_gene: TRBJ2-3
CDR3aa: CASSDRVADSTDTQYF
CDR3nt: TGTGCCAGCAGTGACAGGGTAGCGGACTCCACAGATACGCAGTATTTT

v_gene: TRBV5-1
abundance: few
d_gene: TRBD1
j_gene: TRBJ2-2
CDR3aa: CASSLGPTGGETGELFF
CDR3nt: TGCGCCAGCAGCTTAGGCCCGACAGGGGGCGAAACCGGGGAGCTGTTTTTT

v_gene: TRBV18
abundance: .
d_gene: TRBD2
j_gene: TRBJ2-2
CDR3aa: CASSPLVGSGRVHTGELFF
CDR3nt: TGTGCCAGCTCACCGTTGGTGGGTAGCGGGAGAGTACACACCGGGGAGCTGTTTTTT

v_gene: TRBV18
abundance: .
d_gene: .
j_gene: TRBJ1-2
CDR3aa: CASSPSDSSSGYTF
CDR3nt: TGTGCCAGCTCACCATCGGACAGTTCATCTGGCTACACCTTC

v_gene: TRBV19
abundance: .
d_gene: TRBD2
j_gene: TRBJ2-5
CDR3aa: CASSTPGRGVETQYF
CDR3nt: TGTGCCAGTAGTACTCCGGGACGGGGGGTAGAGACCCAGTACTTC

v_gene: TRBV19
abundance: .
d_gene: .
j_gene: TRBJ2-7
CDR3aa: CASSIRAGAEQYF
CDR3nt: TGTGCCAGTAGTATCCGGGCAGGAGCCGAGCAGTACTTC

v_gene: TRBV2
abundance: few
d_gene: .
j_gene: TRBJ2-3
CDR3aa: CASRYDRNTDTQYF
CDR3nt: TGTGCCAGCAGATACGACAGGAACACAGATACGCAGTATTTT

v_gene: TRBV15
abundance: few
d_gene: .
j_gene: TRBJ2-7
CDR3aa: CATSREFGGYEQYF
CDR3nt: TGTGCCACCAGCAGAGAGTTTGGGGGCTACGAGCAGTACTTC

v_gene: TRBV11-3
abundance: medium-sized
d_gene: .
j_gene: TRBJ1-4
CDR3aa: CASSIRDGNEKLFF
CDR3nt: TGTGCCAGCAGCATCCGGGACGGTAATGAAAAACTGTTTTTT

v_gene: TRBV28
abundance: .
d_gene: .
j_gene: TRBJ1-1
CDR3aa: CASTLSGLSRAFF
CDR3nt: TGTGCCAGCACCCTTAGTGGCCTATCTCGGGCTTTCTTT

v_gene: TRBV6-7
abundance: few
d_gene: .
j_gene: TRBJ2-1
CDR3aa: CASSYSKFHNEQFF
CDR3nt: TGTGCCAGCAGTTACTCGAAATTTCACAATGAGCAGTTCTTC

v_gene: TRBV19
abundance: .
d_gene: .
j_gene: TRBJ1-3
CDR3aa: CASSTWDVGNTIYF
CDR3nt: TGTGCCAGTAGTACTTGGGACGTTGGAAACACCATATATTTT

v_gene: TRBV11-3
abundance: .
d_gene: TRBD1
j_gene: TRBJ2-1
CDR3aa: CASSRQGPGDEQFF
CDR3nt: TGTGCCAGCAGCCGACAGGGGCCAGGCGATGAGCAGTTCTTC